This T cell receptor (beta chain) is drawn from a study of shared clonotypes between healthy human individuals. Trimming left V 0 bases short and J 2 bases short, with 3 bases between. The CDR3 length is 12 residues. Germline V gene data show CDR1 as SQVTM and CDR2 as ANQGSEA. In regard to this clone: As yet, its antigen is unknown.

Points from the study as a whole: Estimated clonotype richness was generally higher in naive than memory subsets. Sorted-subset sequencing, rarefaction showed, was incomplete despite large depth.

Original processing notes: Junction-only sequences without quality scores came from ImmunoSEQ, so filtering differed. Assay: immunoSEQ multiplex PCR; the TCRdb copy retains only in-frame clones and omits some. V, J and clone size reflect that table, while D and trimming were determined from the DNA. The table records approximately 940,000 clones, 70% to 85% of them present only once. The source of this sequence is a man between 18 and 35 years old in good health. The chain uses TRBV29-1 and TRBJ2-3, with no clear D. The source material was memory CD4+ T cells sorted from blood. The subset is: CD45RA-negative fraction. The CDR3 DNA reads as TGCAGCGTTGAAGACACCACAGATACGCAGTATTTT. Encoded protein: CSVEDTTDTQYF.